These 22 T cell receptor beta chains were sequenced from one sample in a study of cytomegalovirus exposure and HLA in healthy donors. In the PCR, 60 Vbeta and 13 Jbeta primers were used. This table comes from immunoSEQ multiplex PCR, and its TCRdb copy is limited to in-frame clones, with some not included. The profile shows over 150,000 clones, roughly three quarters of them singletons. Sequencing input: PBMCs. Receptor source: a man aged 25-40 years in good health and CMV-seropositive.

The genes are TRBV7-2 and TRBJ1-6; D is undetermined. This CDR3 is built from 14 residues. V gave up 0 bases and J gave up 8 bases, with 8 bases separating them. Germline values: CDR1 SGHTA, CDR2 FQGNSA. The CDR3 DNA reads as TGTGCCAGCAGCTTAGCAGGGAGGGATTCACCCCTCCACTTT. Its protein product is CASSLAGRDSPLHF.

The rearrangement joins TRBV27 to TRBJ2-7; 9 bases map to TRBD2. CDR1 and CDR2 (germline): MNHEY, SMNVEV (reference sequence). Losses at the gene ends were 2 bases for V and 6 bases for J; bases not matched to a gene: 5. The CDR3 is 14 amino acids. Here the CDR3 reads CASSLGLAGSEQYF. CDR3 bases: TGTGCCAGCAGTTTAGGGCTAGCGGGATCCGAGCAGTACTTC.

This sequence joins TRBV19 and TRBJ2-5, with TRBD1 identical over 8 bases. Germline CDR1 and CDR2: LNHDA and SQIVND (reference sequence). The CDR3 is 17 residues long. J lost 7 bases, V lost 4 bases, and 17 bases had no gene match. Here the CDR3 reads CASSSYAGTGADLTQYF. The CDR3 DNA reads as TGTGCCAGTAGTAGCTACGCCGGGACAGGTGCTGATTTGACCCAGTACTTC.

V is TRBV4-2 and J is TRBJ2-7; the match to TRBD2 covers 10 bases. Germline loops: CDR1 LGHNA, CDR2 YNFKEQ. The V gene end was trimmed by 0 bases and the J gene end by 2 bases; junction bases not matched to a gene: 1. The CDR3 totals 15 residues. In nucleotides, the CDR3 is TGTGCCAGCAGCCAAGATACTAGCGGGACCTACGAGCAGTACTTC. The encoded protein is CASSQDTSGTYEQYF.

The rearrangement links TRBV30 to TRBJ1-1; 8 bases match TRBD1. CDR3 length equals 15 residues. Germline V gene lookup returns CDR1 GTSNPN and CDR2 SVGIG (reference sequence). V gave up 0 bases and J gave up 0 bases; unmatched junction bases: 3. This CDR3 reads CAWSVRQGMNTEAFF. CDR3 nucleotide sequence: TGTGCCTGGAGTGTACGACAGGGGATGAACACTGAAGCTTTCTTT.

By proportion, this clone is medium-sized (0.01 to 0.1%). V gene TRBV5-4 combines with J gene TRBJ2-3, with 12 bases matching TRBD1. V was pared by 4 bases and J by 4 bases, with 4 bases of the junction left unmatched. The CDR3 has 15 residues. Looked up from germline, CDR1 is SGHNT and CDR2 is YYREEE (reference sequence). The CDR3 is CASSPGTGGPDTQYF. The DNA for the CDR3 is TGTGCCAGCAGCCCGGGGACAGGGGGCCCAGATACGCAGTATTTT.

The chain has TRBV18 and TRBJ2-6; TRBD1 is a possible D gene (6 bases). CDR1 KGHSH and CDR2 LQKENI come from the germline V gene. V gave up 3 bases and J gave up 1 base, with 13 bases separating them. The CDR3 sequence is 17 residues long. The CDR3 sequence is CASSPRLTGSGANVLTF. The CDR3 DNA is TGTGCCAGCTCACCCCGCCTTACAGGGTCTGGGGCCAACGTCCTGACTTTC.

This clone was counted once. This chain links TRBV29-1 with TRBJ2-1; no definite D call. Germline-derived CDR1 and CDR2 are SQVTM and ANQGSEA. V gave up 4 bases and J gave up 2 bases, with 15 bases separating them. The CDR3 totals 15 residues. The CDR3 spells CSVVFAARPYNEQFF. CDR3 in DNA: TGCAGCGTTGTATTCGCGGCTAGACCCTACAATGAGCAGTTCTTC.

The rearrangement links TRBV21-1 to TRBJ2-1; TRBD2, the table's D call, was not compared with the DNA. TRBV21-1 is classified as a pseudogene. This CDR3 has 17 amino acids. The CDR3 protein is CAPAALSGRRLTRWQFF. The DNA for the CDR3 is TGTGCCCCAGCAGCACTCAGCGGGAGGCGACTCACCAGGTGGCAGTTCTTC.

The chain carries TRBV27 and TRBJ1-1; possible D gene TRBD1, 6 bases. The germline gives CDR1 MNHEY, CDR2 SMNVEV (reference sequence). CDR3 length: 12 residues. Trimming removed 3 bases from V and 5 bases from J, with 7 bases in between. The CDR3 DNA follows: TGTGCCAGCAGTTTTCAGGGGACTGAAGCTTTCTTT. It translates to CASSFQGTEAFF.

This clone was observed a few times. The rearrangement joins TRBV29-1 to TRBJ2-5; TRBD2 matches 8 bases. CDR3 length: 14 amino acids. The V gene end was trimmed by 5 bases and the J gene end by 0 bases; junction bases not matched to a gene: 5. Germline CDR1 and CDR2: SQVTM and ANQGSEA. The CDR3 sequence: CSVQPSGYQETQYF. CDR3 coding DNA: TGCAGCGTTCAGCCTAGCGGGTACCAAGAGACCCAGTACTTC.

A few counts support this clone. The chain couples TRBV28 to TRBJ2-7; 8 nucleotides line up with TRBD1. Germline CDR1 is MDHEN and CDR2 is SYDVKM. Trimming at V came to 4 bases and at J to 9 bases, leaving 17 bases not matched to a gene. The CDR3 is 16 amino acids. CDR3 in amino acids: CASSSMDREPLRWQYF. CDR3 nucleotides: TGTGCCAGCAGTTCCATGGACAGGGAACCCCTACGATGGCAGTACTTC.

Only one count was recorded for this clone. The gene calls are TRBV15 and TRBJ2-7; 8 nucleotides match TRBD1. Per germline, CDR1 LNHNV and CDR2 YYDKDF (reference sequence). Unmatched junction bases numbered 4, after V lost 1 base and J lost 2 bases. This CDR3 has 15 residues. The CDR3 loop is CATSRGPGGAYEQYF. CDR3 bases: TGTGCCACCAGCAGAGGGCCAGGGGGCGCCTACGAGCAGTACTTC.

The rearrangement links TRBV28 to TRBJ2-5, with 16 bases that match TRBD2. Per germline, CDR1 MDHEN and CDR2 SYDVKM. J was trimmed by 4 bases and V by 5 bases; bases with no gene match: 13. The CDR3 contains 19 residues. The CDR3: CASSQHPGLAGGSRETQYF. CDR3 coding DNA: TGTGCCAGCAGTCAACATCCGGGACTAGCGGGAGGGAGTCGAGAGACCCAGTACTTC. Based on the CDR3 plus reference TRBV28 and TRBJ2-5, the full variable domain is DVKVTQSSRYLVKRTGEKVFLECVQDMDHENMFWYRQDPGLGLRLIYFSYDVKMKEKGDIPEGYSVSREKKERFSLILESASTNQTSMYLCASSQHPGLAGGSRETQYFGPGTRLLVL.

The chain recombines TRBV7-2 with TRBJ2-3; 10 bases line up with TRBD2. The CDR3 has 16 amino acids. Germline V CDR1 and CDR2: SGHTA, FQGNSA. J gave up 1 base and V 3 bases, and 4 bases lay outside the gene matches. CDR3 DNA sequence: TGTGCCAGCAGCTTGAACGGACTAGCGGGCACAGATACGCAGTATTTT. Protein product: CASSLNGLAGTDTQYF.

The chain uses TRBV19 and TRBJ2-5, with D perhaps TRBD2 (6 bases). V was pared by 5 bases and J by 2 bases, with 15 bases between. Germline CDR1 reads LNHDA; CDR2 reads SQIVND (reference sequence). The CDR3 runs to 15 residues. CDR3 coding DNA: TGTGCCAGTAGTCTTCGGGCCGCGGGACAAGAGACCCAGTACTTC. Translation gives CASSLRAAGQETQYF.

In its sample, this clone was seen a few times. The V and J genes are TRBV4-1 and TRBJ1-1; D might be TRBD1 (5 bases). Germline CDR1 and CDR2: MGHRA and YSYEKL. Trimming pared 2 bases from V and 0 bases from J, leaving 10 bases between. This CDR3 contains 15 residues. The CDR3 spells CASSQWGLMNTEAFF. DNA for the CDR3: TGCGCCAGCAGCCAATGGGGACTTATGAACACTGAAGCTTTCTTT.

In its sample, this clone was seen once. The CDR3 spells CASSAGGVGSTDTQYF. CDR3 coding DNA: TGCGCCAGCAGCGCGGGAGGTGTCGGAAGCACAGATACGCAGTATTTT. The chain is built from TRBV5-1 and TRBJ2-3; 8 bases agree with TRBD2. The germline gives CDR1 SGHRS, CDR2 YFSETQ. The V and J ends lost 4 bases and 0 bases, in that order; junction bases with no gene match: 7. This CDR3 comprises 16 residues.

The chain is built from TRBV19 and TRBJ2-1; 10 bases are a match to TRBD1. The CDR3 runs to 14 residues. V shed 1 base and J 9 bases; nucleotides not matched to a gene: 3. Germline CDR1 and CDR2: LNHDA and SQIVND (reference sequence). The DNA of the CDR3 is TGTGCCAGTAGTATAGGACAGGGGGCGAGTGAGCAGTTCTTC. Protein: CASSIGQGASEQFF.

The J gene is TRBJ2-5, the V gene TRBV5-1, with 9 positions matching TRBD2. Germline V gene sequence: CDR1 SGHRS, CDR2 YFSETQ. Unmatched junction bases numbered 6, after V lost 6 bases and J lost 3 bases. The CDR3 spans 14 residues. The CDR3 loop is CASKRIAGEETQYF. Here the CDR3 DNA reads TGCGCCAGCAAGAGGATAGCGGGAGAAGAGACCCAGTACTTC.

This chain links TRBV28 with TRBJ2-7, with a tentative D call TRBD1 (5 bases). CDR1 and CDR2 (germline): MDHEN, SYDVKM. CDR3 length: 14 residues. V lost 7 bases, J lost 2 bases, and 15 bases lay in between. The CDR3 protein is CASTSMGRAYEQYF. CDR3 sequence (DNA): TGTGCCAGCACCTCAATGGGCAGGGCCTACGAGCAGTACTTC.

This clone was picked up a small number of times. The rearrangement joins TRBV10-1 to TRBJ2-5; 12 positions match TRBD2. Germline CDR1 WNHNN, CDR2 SYGVQD (reference sequence). The CDR3 has 21 amino acids. After removal of 2 bases from V and 4 bases from J, the junction contained 20 bases not matched to a gene. CDR3 DNA sequence: TGCGCCAGCAGTGAGGTGTTAGCGACTAGCGGGAGTTGGTACCGTGGAGAGACCCAGTACTTC. It encodes CASSEVLATSGSWYRGETQYF.